These T cell receptor beta chains were read from a single sample in a study of CD8 T cells in Susac syndrome. A single record per CDR3 protein comes from TCRdb applying MiXCR to the immunoSEQ multiplex PCR reads. The sample carries roughly 150,000 distinct CDR3 sequences, about 94% recorded once. The material sequenced was CD8+ T cells from PBMCs. Receptors were obtained from a human donor with multiple sclerosis. Each CDR3 is given with its conserved first and last residue.

14,TRBJ2-1,TRBV30,CAWSIRDTNNEQFF
15,TRBJ1-1,TRBV25-1,CASSFPEGMATEAFF
16,TRBJ2-1,TRBV5-1,CASSLNGERTYNEQFF
14,TRBJ1-1,TRBV4-1,CASSGDRGRTEAFF
15,TRBJ1-2,TRBV12-3/TRBV12-4,CASSLIGRENYGYTF
16,TRBJ1-6,TRBV7-9,CASSLPRDRGLSPLHF
13,TRBJ1-1,TRBV29-1,CSAGTGVNTEAFF
14,TRBJ2-5,TRBV16,CASSPSGAQETQYF
12,TRBJ1-2,TRBV29-1,CSVETGPNGYTF
14,TRBJ2-1,TRBV13,CASSFWTGNNEQFF
17,TRBJ2-7,TRBV27,CASSPQPTRATSYEQYF
15,TRBJ2-5,TRBV19,CASSIGAEIEETQYF
15,TRBJ2-3,TRBV5-1,CASSLAVAGMDTQYF
16,TRBJ2-1,TRBV13,CASRTLGGDSYNEQFF
13,TRBJ1-1,TRBV2,CASSEQGAVEAFF
12,TRBJ2-7,TRBV29-1,CSVDRGPYEQYF
13,TRBJ1-2,TRBV20-1,CSARDAGGGGYTF
17,TRBJ1-1,TRBV6-2/TRBV6-3,CASSLLPGQRMNTEAFF
12,TRBJ2-7,TRBV6-5,CASSYPWAEQYF
14,TRBJ2-7,TRBV30,CAWSDWEGGGEQYF
13,TRBJ2-7,TRBV30,CACPKDYTYEQYF
10,TRBJ1-1,TRBV29-1,CSVGSTEAFF
14,TRBJ1-1,TRBV16,CASSPHPGSLEAFF
14,TRBJ1-5,TRBV27,CASRETGSNQPQHF
15,TRBJ2-3,TRBV5-1,CASSLRGLYTDTQYF
13,TRBJ1-2,TRBV29-1,CSVASGQGNGYTF
16,TRBJ2-1,TRBV12-3/TRBV12-4,CASSSRLKRGGNEQFF
16,TRBJ2-5,TRBV19,CASSIGSGGLQETQYF
16,TRBJ1-5,TRBV27,CASSAGNGQDNQPQHF
13,TRBJ1-2,TRBV29-1,CSAMGGDSYGYTF
12,TRBJ2-7,TRBV28,CASSLPAYEQYF
14,TRBJ1-1,TRBV20-1,CSAPHLGQGGEAFF
14,TRBJ2-7,TRBV5-6,CASTNGQGAYEQYF